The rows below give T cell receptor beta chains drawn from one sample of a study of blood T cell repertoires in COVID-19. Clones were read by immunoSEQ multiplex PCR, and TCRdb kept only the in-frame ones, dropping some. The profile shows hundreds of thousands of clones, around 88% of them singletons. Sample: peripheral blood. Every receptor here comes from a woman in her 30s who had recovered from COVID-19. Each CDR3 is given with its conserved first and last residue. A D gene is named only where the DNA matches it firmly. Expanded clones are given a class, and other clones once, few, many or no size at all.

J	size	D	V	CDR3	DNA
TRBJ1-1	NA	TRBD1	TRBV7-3	CASRSGTGRTEAFF	TGTGCCAGCAGGTCCGGGACAGGGAGAACTGAAGCTTTCTTT
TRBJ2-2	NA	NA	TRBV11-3	CASSPSGTTLTGELFF	TGTGCCAGCAGCCCGTCCGGGACAACTCTTACCGGGGAGCTGTTTTTT
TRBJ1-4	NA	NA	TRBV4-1	CASSQVGEGKKLFF	TGCGCCAGCAGCCAAGTAGGGGAGGGGAAAAAACTGTTTTTT
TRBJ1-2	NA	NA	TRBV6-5	CASSTNQVINGYTF	TGTGCCAGCAGTACCAATCAGGTTATCAATGGCTACACCTTC
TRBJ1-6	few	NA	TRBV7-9	CASSYRSSYNSPLHF	TGTGCCAGCAGCTACCGGAGCTCCTATAATTCACCCCTCCACTTT
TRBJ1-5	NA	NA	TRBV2	CASSVVWDILINQPQHF	TGTGCCAGCAGTGTGGTGTGGGACATCTTAATAAATCAGCCCCAGCATTTT
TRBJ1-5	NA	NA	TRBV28	CASSLEGGGNQPQHF	TGTGCCAGCAGTTTAGAGGGAGGGGGCAATCAGCCCCAGCATTTT
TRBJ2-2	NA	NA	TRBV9	CASSETVSGELFF	TGTGCCAGCAGCGAGACAGTTTCCGGGGAGCTGTTTTTT
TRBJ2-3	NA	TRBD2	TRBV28	CASPAGGGLSTDTQYF	TGTGCCAGCCCCGCGGGGGGTGGACTGAGCACAGATACGCAGTATTTT
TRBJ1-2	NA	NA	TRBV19	CASSTENNYGYTF	TGTGCCAGTAGCACAGAAAATAACTATGGCTACACCTTC
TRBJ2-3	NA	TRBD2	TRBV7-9	CASSLGSGGRPRTDTQYF	TGTGCCAGCAGCTTAGGTAGCGGGGGGCGCCCCCGCACAGATACGCAGTATTTT
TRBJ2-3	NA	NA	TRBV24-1	CATSDRVRSTDTQYF	TGTGCCACCAGTGACAGGGTTAGGAGCACAGATACGCAGTATTTT
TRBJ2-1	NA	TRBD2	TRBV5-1	CASSSLAGGRNEQFF	TGCGCCAGCAGCTCACTAGCGGGGGGTAGAAATGAGCAGTTCTTC
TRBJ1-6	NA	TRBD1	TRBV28	CASSRPRPTGRDNSPLHF	TGTGCCAGCAGCCGACCCAGACCGACAGGGCGGGACAATTCACCCCTCCACTTT
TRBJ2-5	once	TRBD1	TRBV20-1	CSASATGGRETQYF	TGCAGTGCTAGTGCGACAGGGGGTAGGGAGACCCAGTACTTC
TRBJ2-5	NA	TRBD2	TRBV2	CASTGTSGGPRAQYF	TGTGCCAGCACCGGGACTAGCGGGGGCCCCCGGGCCCAGTACTTC
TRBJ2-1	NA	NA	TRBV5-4	CASSSLADEQFF	TGTGCCAGCAGCTCCCTAGCCGATGAGCAGTTCTTC
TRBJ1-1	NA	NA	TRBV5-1	CASKGGNTEAFF	TGCGCCAGCAAAGGAGGGAACACTGAAGCTTTCTTT
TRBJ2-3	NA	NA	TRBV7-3	CASSLGGASTDTQYF	TGTGCCAGCAGCTTAGGGGGGGCTAGCACAGATACGCAGTATTTT
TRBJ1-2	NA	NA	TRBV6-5	CASSYDLLGGNYGYTF	TGTGCCAGCAGTTACGATCTGCTGGGCGGGAACTATGGCTACACCTTC
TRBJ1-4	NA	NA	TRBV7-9	CASSFADSAANEKLFF	TGTGCCAGCAGCTTTGCGGACAGCGCCGCTAATGAAAAACTGTTTTTT
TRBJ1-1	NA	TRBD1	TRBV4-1	CASSPTSTGVGTEAFF	TGCGCCAGCAGCCCTACCTCGACAGGGGTCGGCACTGAAGCTTTCTTT
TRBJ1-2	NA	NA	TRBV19	CASSNRDIYGYTF	TGTGCCAGTAGTAACAGGGACATCTATGGCTACACCTTC
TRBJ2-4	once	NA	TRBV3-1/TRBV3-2	CASSQVLPGAKNIQYF	TGTGCCAGCAGCCAAGTACTCCCCGGGGCCAAAAACATTCAGTACTTC
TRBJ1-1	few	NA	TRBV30	CAWSVARTTEAFF	TGTGCCTGGAGTGTGGCTAGAACCACTGAAGCTTTCTTT
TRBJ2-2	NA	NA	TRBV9	CASSGTTNTGELFF	TGTGCCAGCAGCGGGACAACGAACACCGGGGAGCTGTTTTTT
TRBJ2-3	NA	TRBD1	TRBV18	CASSPAQTGATDTQYF	TGTGCCAGCTCACCAGCCCAGACAGGGGCTACGGATACGCAGTATTTT
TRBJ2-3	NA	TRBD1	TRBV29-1	CSAGTGSTDTQYF	TGCAGCGCTGGGACAGGGTCCACAGATACGCAGTATTTT
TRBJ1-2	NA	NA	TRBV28	CASSFRYGYTF	TGTGCCAGCAGTTTCCGCTATGGCTACACCTTC
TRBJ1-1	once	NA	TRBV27	CASSLSGGRTEAFF	TGTGCCAGCAGTTTATCGGGAGGGCGCACTGAAGCTTTCTTT
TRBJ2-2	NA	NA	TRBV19	CASSIVDIRDTGELFF	TGTGCCAGTAGTATAGTGGACATTAGGGACACCGGGGAGCTGTTTTTT
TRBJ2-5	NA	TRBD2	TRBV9	CASSQLAGPYQETQYF	TGTGCCAGCAGCCAACTAGCGGGACCGTACCAAGAGACCCAGTACTTC
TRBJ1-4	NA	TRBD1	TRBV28	CASSSYGTGAKEKLFF	TGTGCCAGCAGTTCCTACGGGACAGGGGCGAAAGAAAAACTGTTTTTT
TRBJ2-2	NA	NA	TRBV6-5	CASRGEAAGELFF	TGTGCCAGCAGGGGGGAGGCGGCCGGGGAGCTGTTTTTT
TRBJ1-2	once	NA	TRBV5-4	CASSPKGGAYGYTF	TGTGCCAGCAGCCCAAAGGGGGGGGCCTATGGCTACACCTTC
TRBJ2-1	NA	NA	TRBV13	CASSLIGHSYNEQFF	TGTGCCAGCAGCTTAATTGGACATTCCTACAATGAGCAGTTCTTC
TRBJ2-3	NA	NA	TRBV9	CASSFAGALTDTQYF	TGTGCCAGCAGCTTTGCGGGGGCCCTCACAGATACGCAGTATTTT
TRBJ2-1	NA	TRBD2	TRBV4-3	CASSQVHSGGSYNEQFF	TGCGCCAGCAGCCAAGTTCACAGCGGGGGCTCCTACAATGAGCAGTTCTTC
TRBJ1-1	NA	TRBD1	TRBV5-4	CASIPKPDRANTEAFF	TGTGCCAGCATTCCGAAACCGGACAGGGCGAACACTGAAGCTTTCTTT
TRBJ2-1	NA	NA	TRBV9	CASSVADGVRFF	TGTGCCAGCAGCGTAGCTGACGGGGTACGGTTCTTC
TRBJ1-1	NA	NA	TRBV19	CASSYAGITEAFF	TGTGCCAGTAGTTACGCAGGGATAACTGAAGCTTTCTTT
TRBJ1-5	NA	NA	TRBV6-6	CASSHGQYSNQPQHF	TGTGCCAGCAGCCACGGACAGTATAGCAATCAGCCCCAGCATTTT